This TCR beta chain was documented in a study of cytomegalovirus exposure and HLA in healthy donors (dated by TCRdb to between 2016 and 2019). Turning to the overall study: In an earlier analysis of 450 to 750 of the donors, about 260 Gb of sequence data and approximately 100 million unique TCR beta sequences from roughly 190 million T cells were reported. The study used immunosequencing to profile the T cell repertoires of approximately 630 subjects and linked those repertoires to cytomegalovirus serostatus. In the later analysis, no new phenotypic data were used to find candidate immune exposures; instead, reliance was placed on TCR beta sequences and their occurrence across donors. Both class I and class II loci were covered by HLA typing, at four-digit resolution. An early release covering roughly 600 HLA-typed donors comprised 250 to 350 gigabases of sequencing data and tens of millions of unique TCR sequences. The number of donors typed differed by locus, with roughly 620-630 for A, B, C, DRB1 and DQB1, roughly 550 for DQA1, 606 for DPA1, and some 440 for DPB1. In an earlier analysis of 587 of the donors, high-throughput TCR beta sequencing was used to judge whether each TCR beta V gene segment behaved as functional or pseudogenic. The aim of the study was to test whether cataloging public T cell receptors could identify signatures of past pathogen exposure. Of the 350 to 450 genotyped donors, 65% to 90% were placed in the genetic ancestry cluster associated with self-reported Caucasian donors. Donor age, sex, ethnicity and CMV serostatus were compiled alongside the repertoire data. In a later analysis, previously published TCR beta repertoires from 600 to 850 donors were re-analyzed and high-resolution HLA genotyping was added so that TCR occurrence patterns could be studied. All discovery cohort repertoires had been generated on a single sequencing platform. Four or five DR-DQ haplotypes were handled as single units for association and clustering because linkage in the cohort was strong. To predict cytomegalovirus infection status, the study combined high-throughput TCR immunosequencing, statistical association of individual TCRs with disease status, and machine learning. On average, around 240,000 unique TCR beta nucleotide sequences were sequenced per donor among 350 to 400 genotyped donors of the cohort, with 15% to 20% of those sequences being non-productive. In addition to the first cohort of roughly 700 subjects, a separate validation cohort of approximately 130 different subjects was used. A later genetic analysis used genome-wide SNP genotypes for about 65% of the roughly 700 donors, treating that subset as a discovery cohort. General findings and caveats noted by the study authors: According to a later genetic analysis, donors in an Asian-associated ancestry cluster had fewer N-insertions in productive TCRs than the roughly 670-donor mean. Broadly in line with IMGT annotations, most TCR beta V segments showed up in productive rearrangements about 87% or about 30% of the time in an earlier analysis of approximately 640 of the donors. A total of fewer than 200 TCR beta chains were listed by the study as associated with cytomegalovirus. Most TCR sequences were seen in very few donors, while some public TCRs were found in many individuals. At a false discovery rate of 0.05, a later analysis linked 16,951 TCR beta sequences to specific HLA alleles. The sequencing pipeline was judged likely to have produced a cluster of highly shared sequence variants as a technical artifact. When HLA alleles, especially DR and DQ, strongly co-occurred, TCR associations were difficult to assign to individual alleles. A later analysis found that most CMV-associated TCR beta chains appeared HLA-restricted, with HLA associations seemingly driven largely by CMV exposure. Presence/absence analyses assumed roughly uniform sequencing depth across donors, an assumption that may not hold. In a later analysis, HLA-associated TCR beta chains were found to be more clonally expanded and to have lower generation probabilities than equally common non-associated chains. It was suggested by the authors that the approach could potentially be generalized to other disease states and immunological phenotypes. An association between a missense DCLRE1C variant and V-gene and J-gene trimming of TCR beta chains was found in a later genetic analysis and replicated in an independent cohort. HLA typing was unavailable for some donors at each locus, so association tests used only the typed subset. A few of the identified cytomegalovirus-associated TCR beta chains were confirmed in vitro to be specific for cytomegalovirus antigens. In a later analysis, several top co-occurrence clusters were reported to appear linked to parvovirus B19, influenza, CMV and Epstein-Barr virus. For the cohort, immune exposure information was limited to CMV serostatus. Linkage disequilibrium might explain the correlated functional status among segregating V segments, but an unknown experimental factor could not be excluded. A further reported finding was that TCR beta sequences accurately predicted the HLA-A and HLA-B alleles for most subjects in the first cohort. In both the original and validation cohorts, the classifier was reported to diagnose cytomegalovirus status with high specificity and sensitivity. In a later analysis, the rate of TCR association differed among HLA loci, with DRB1 alleles having the most associated TCRs and HLA-C alleles having the fewest. Because counts were too low, about 18 rarely observed V segments, including chromosome 9 orphons, were excluded from the earlier analysis of 587 of the donors. Because the 87-base-pair reads could not distinguish some IMGT-functional V segments, including TRBV6-2 and TRBV6-3, those segments were excluded. Only TCR beta chains were sequenced in this cohort, and the absence of alpha or paired-chain data limited detectable features.

A remark on this clone: It has no known antigen specificity. Base qualities are not recorded, but no much larger clone differs from it by a single base.

Libraries were made using the immunoSEQ multiplex PCR assay. A mixture of 60 forward primers for TCR Vbeta segments and 13 reverse primers for TCR Jbeta segments was used in the multiplex PCR. A multiplex PCR assay on genomic DNA amplified the CDR3 region of rearranged TCR beta genes. The Illumina HiSeq System was used to sequence the amplified TCR beta libraries as 87-base-pair reads. As for the original processing: A later analysis tallied 80 million to 95 million unique TCR beta chains across the 666 repertoires, and about 12 million of those chains were shared by two or more donors. Raw reads were error-corrected and collapsed into unique sequences by a nearest-neighbor algorithm in which closely related sequences were merged to remove PCR and sequencing errors. V, D and J gene segments were assigned by aligning CDR3 sequences to IMGT reference sequences. For a sequence to be retained, at least a six-nucleotide match to both a V gene segment and a J gene segment was required. Rearrangements were classified as productive when the CDR3 lacked stop codons and remained in frame with V and J, and all other rearrangements were classified as non-productive. CDR3 was defined according to IMGT convention as the region running from the second conserved V-encoded cysteine to the conserved J-encoded phenylalanine. Sequences without an unambiguous match to a single V gene segment were excluded from the earlier analysis of almost 600 of the donors. An earlier analysis of 587 of the donors called V segments functional above 56.7% productive rearrangements and segregating when the between-donor standard deviation exceeded 5%. A statistical classification framework was built to diagnose cytomegalovirus status from the catalog of TCR beta chain sequences. In a later analysis, TCR nucleotide sequences were compared against IMGT/GENE-DB human TR gene sequences so that V and J genes could be assigned. A later analysis assigned CDR3 sequences and most-parsimonious VDJ recombination scenarios with the TCRdist pipeline. In a later analysis, each TCR beta chain was defined by its CDR3 amino acid sequence together with its V-gene family, and reads without a unique V-gene family were excluded. To address suspected cross-contamination and a sequencing artifact, a later analysis removed under 600 highly shared, low-generation-probability nucleotide sequences. In a later analysis, a clonal expansion index was calculated for each public chain from normalized within-repertoire ranks of inferred template counts. A later analysis computed generation probabilities with a VDJ recombination model fitted to out-of-frame rearrangements, and checked the results against IGoR. In a later analysis, hypergeometric tests were used to score TCR-TCR, TCR-HLA and TCR-CMV co-occurrence, with a repertoire-size bias correction applied to TCR pairs. False discovery rates were estimated in a later analysis by permuting HLA or CMV assignments 20 times. In a later analysis, co-occurring TCRs were grouped using DBSCAN, with TCRdist sequence similarity added in when clustering inside HLA-allele-positive subsets. Repertoires with fewer than 30,000 or more than 120,000 public chains were left out of co-occurrence clustering, as were about five repertoires with anomalous nucleotide sharing. Not all clones reach the TCRdb copy of this immuneACCESS table, which keeps in-frame sequences only. Checked studies attribute under half of the gap to unresolved V genes and leave the rest unexplained. Clone size and the V and J calls come from that table; the DNA yielded D and trimming. This sample has 200,000 to 250,000 clones in its table, and around 80% of those were observed once. Clones ranked in the top ten supply 0.63% of the sample.

The V end loses 3 bases and the J end loses 5 bases, and a stretch of 11 bases separates them. The germline V gene encodes CDR1 SNHLY and CDR2 FYNNEI. The CDR3, from cysteine to phenylalanine, totals 14 residues. The kept DNA is CDR3 alone, 42 bases in frame from the first base. In total, 666 healthy bone marrow donors made up the cohort. All cohort members were sampled while nominally healthy, although unrecorded immune exposures were likely present. The donor tested CMV seronegative and was one of the 352 seronegative cohort members. Each donor provided a peripheral blood sample, and peripheral blood mononuclear cells were used for TCR beta sequencing. The Qiagen DNeasy Blood Extraction Kit was used to extract genomic DNA from the blood cell samples.

Specimen: PBMCs. Recombination joined TRBV2 with TRBJ1-5; matching of 5 bases hints at TRBD1 as the D gene. The TCR comes from a man aged 18 to 29 in good health and CMV-seronegative. The nucleotides read TGTGCCAGCAGTGACGGGGGTGGGGATCAGCCCCAGCATTTT. Its protein product is CASSDGGGDQPQHF.